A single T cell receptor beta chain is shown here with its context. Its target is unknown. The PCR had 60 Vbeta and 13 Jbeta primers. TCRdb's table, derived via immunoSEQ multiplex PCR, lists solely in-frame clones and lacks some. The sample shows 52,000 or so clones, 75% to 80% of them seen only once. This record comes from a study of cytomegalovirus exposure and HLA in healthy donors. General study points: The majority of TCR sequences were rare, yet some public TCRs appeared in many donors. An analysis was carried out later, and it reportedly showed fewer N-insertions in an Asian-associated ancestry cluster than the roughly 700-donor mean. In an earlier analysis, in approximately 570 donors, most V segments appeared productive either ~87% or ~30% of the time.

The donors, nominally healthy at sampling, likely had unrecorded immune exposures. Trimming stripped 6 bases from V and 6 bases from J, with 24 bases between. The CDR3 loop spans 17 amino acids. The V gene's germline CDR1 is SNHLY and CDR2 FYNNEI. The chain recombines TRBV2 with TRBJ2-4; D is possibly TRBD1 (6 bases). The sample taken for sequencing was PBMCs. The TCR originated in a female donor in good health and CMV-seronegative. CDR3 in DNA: TGTGCCAGCAGGGATGTTACAACGGGACAACCAAGAAACATTCAGTACTTC. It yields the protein CASRDVTTGQPRNIQYF.